The 24 T cell receptor beta chains reported below all come from one sample, sequenced in a study of siplizumab effects on memory and regulatory T cells. The method was immunoSEQ multiplex PCR; TCRdb's version includes in-frame clones alone and lacks a portion of them. The repertoire consists of some 87,000 clones, with approximately 90% occurring once and the leading ten covering more than 14%. The sequencing sample was made of CD4+ T cells sorted from blood. Receptors were obtained from a human donor in good health.

The chain links TRBV11-2 to TRBJ2-3; TRBD2 matches at 8 bases. Per germline, CDR1 SGHAT and CDR2 FQNNGV. J lost 5 bases, V lost 3 bases, and 10 bases had no gene match. CDR3 size: 16 residues. The CDR3 DNA is TGTGCCAGCAGCTTTTCTAGCGGGTGGAGGGGAGATACGCAGTATTTT. Translation gives CASSFSSGWRGDTQYF.

This chain connects TRBV2 to TRBJ2-5; D not certain. The CDR3 loop spans 14 amino acids. CDR1 is SNHLY, CDR2 FYNNEI, per germline. V was clipped by 3 bases and J by 6 bases, with 14 bases between them. CDR3 protein: CASSEYRNSQTQYF. In DNA, the CDR3 is TGTGCCAGCAGTGAGTACCGGAACAGCCAGACCCAGTACTTC.

V usage is TRBV6-1 and J usage is TRBJ2-1; 12 nucleotides line up with TRBD2. Per germline, CDR1 MNHNS and CDR2 SASEGT. V lost 5 bases, J lost 7 bases, and 3 bases stayed unmatched. The CDR3 totals 14 residues. CDR3 sequence (DNA): TGTGCCAGCAGTTCTAGCGGGAGGGTGAATGAGCAGTTCTTC. This encodes CASSSSGRVNEQFF.

About this clone itself: Other DNA sequences in this specimen translate into the identical CDR3. The chain has TRBV19 and TRBJ2-3; D may be TRBD1 or TRBD2 (6 bases each). Germline loops: CDR1 LNHDA, CDR2 SQIVND (reference sequence). The V gene lost 6 bases and the J gene lost 3 bases, with 10 bases spanning the gap. This CDR3 is built from 13 residues. Written as DNA, the CDR3 is TGTGCCAGTAGAGGAGGGGGGACAGATACGCAGTATTTT. Translating gives CASRGGGTDTQYF.

This chain uses TRBV5-1 with TRBJ2-5; no firm D call. This CDR3 has 12 amino acids. The ends were cut back, 1 base at V and 3 bases at J, with 4 bases in the middle. Germline-derived CDR1 and CDR2 are SGHRS and YFSETQ. CDR3 sequence: CASSLNEETQYF. The CDR3 nucleotides are TGCGCCAGCAGCTTGAACGAAGAGACCCAGTACTTC.

The CDR3 sequence is CASIDGLGRTEAFF. The DNA for the CDR3 is TGTGCCAGCATCGACGGATTGGGGCGCACTGAAGCTTTCTTT. V usage is TRBV6-5 and J usage is TRBJ1-1; maybe TRBD1 (5 bases). Germline CDR1 MNHEY, CDR2 SVGAGI. CDR3 length: 14 residues. V lost 7 bases, J lost 4 bases, and 16 bases lay in between.

The chain combines TRBV15 with TRBJ2-7, with a possible D match to TRBD2 (5 bases). Germline V lookup: CDR1 LNHNV, CDR2 YYDKDF (reference sequence). The CDR3 length is 16 residues. The V end lost 5 bases, the J end lost 0 bases, and 17 bases lay between the germline ends. CDR3 nucleotides: TGTGCCACCAGCCACACTAGTCTTACAGCCTCCTACGAGCAGTACTTC. Protein sequence: CATSHTSLTASYEQYF.

This clone has just a few counts. The gene calls are TRBV19 and TRBJ1-2; TRBD1 agrees at 8 bases. CDR1 and CDR2 (germline): LNHDA, SQIVND (reference sequence). The length of the CDR3 is 14 residues. V dropped 5 bases and J dropped 3; count of bases not matched to a gene: 5. CDR3 nucleotides: TGTGCCAGTAGTCGAGGACAGGGAGACTATGGCTACACCTTC. Its protein product is CASSRGQGDYGYTF.

J is TRBJ2-7 and V is TRBV19, with 13 bases fitting TRBD2. V was pared by 5 bases and J by 3 bases, with 13 bases of the junction left unmatched. The CDR3 has 18 residues. The germline V gene has CDR1 LNHDA and CDR2 SQIVND (reference sequence). The CDR3 DNA sequence: TGTGCCAGTAGTGCCCTGACTAGCGGGAGGCCCACTGACTACGAGCAGTACTTC. This sequence encodes CASSALTSGRPTDYEQYF.

This clone was picked up a small number of times. CDR3 in amino acids: CASSRGQGETQYF. CDR3 coding DNA: TGCGCCAGCAGCCGGGGACAGGGGGAGACCCAGTACTTC. The chain combines TRBV4-3 with TRBJ2-5; 10 nucleotides line up with TRBD1. The V gene end was trimmed by 4 bases and the J gene end by 5 bases; junction bases not matched to a gene: 1. This CDR3 has 13 amino acids. The germline CDR1 and CDR2 sequences are LGHNA and YSLEER.

The CDR3 loop is CATSRAKNRPLNTEAFF. The DNA for the CDR3 is TGTGCCACCAGCAGAGCAAAGAACCGGCCTTTGAACACTGAAGCTTTCTTT. The rearrangement links TRBV15 to TRBJ1-1, with D uncertain. The CDR3 length is 17 residues. The ends were cut back, 1 base at V and 0 bases at J, with 15 bases in the middle. Germline V gene data show CDR1 as LNHNV and CDR2 as YYDKDF (reference sequence).

The rearrangement joins TRBV7-9 to TRBJ2-3, with 10 nucleotides matching TRBD1. Unmatched junction bases numbered 6, after V lost 5 bases and J lost 4 bases. CDR3 length: 15 residues. In germline, CDR1 is SEHNR, CDR2 FQNEAQ (reference sequence). As DNA, the CDR3 is TGTGCCAGCAGCCTCGGGGGGACAGGGGCAGATACGCAGTATTTT. This codes for CASSLGGTGADTQYF.

V and J are TRBV5-1 and TRBJ2-1, with 9 bases identical to TRBD1. V lost 0 bases, J lost 6 bases, and 4 bases stayed unmatched. This CDR3 is 15 amino acids long. Germline V gene data show CDR1 as SGHRS and CDR2 as YFSETQ. The CDR3 loop reads CASSLVATGGNEQFF. Here the CDR3 DNA reads TGCGCCAGCAGCTTGGTTGCGACAGGGGGCAATGAGCAGTTCTTC.

V is TRBV18 and J is TRBJ2-1; TRBD2 aligns across 8 bases. Germline V gene sequence: CDR1 KGHSH, CDR2 LQKENI. This CDR3 contains 15 residues. V dropped 0 bases and J dropped 4; count of bases not matched to a gene: 2. The CDR3 DNA follows: TGTGCCAGCTCACCACCTAGCGGGATTTACAATGAGCAGTTCTTC. This gives the protein CASSPPSGIYNEQFF.

V and J are TRBV5-1 and TRBJ1-1; D is possibly TRBD1 (6 bases). The CDR3 runs 14 residues. The germline gives CDR1 SGHRS, CDR2 YFSETQ. V was cut by 2 bases and J by 5 bases, with 13 bases left in between. The CDR3 coding sequence is TGCGCCAGCAGCTTTGCAGGGGCGCAGACTGAAGCTTTCTTT. This sequence encodes CASSFAGAQTEAFF.

The rearrangement joins TRBV7-3 to TRBJ2-1; TRBD2 matches 11 bases. Trimming removed 4 bases from V and 4 bases from J; junction bases left unmatched: 3. Looked up from germline, CDR1 is SGHTA and CDR2 is FQGTGA. The CDR3 is made up of 15 amino acids. CDR3 loop: CASSSRLAGYNEQFF. As DNA, the CDR3 is TGTGCCAGCAGCTCACGACTAGCGGGGTACAATGAGCAGTTCTTC.

The chain uses TRBV19 and TRBJ2-7, with D possibly called TRBD1 or TRBD2 (5 bases each). Germline loops: CDR1 LNHDA, CDR2 SQIVND (reference sequence). The V end was cut by 5 bases, the J end by 3 bases, with 14 bases between. There are 14 residues in the CDR3. The CDR3 sequence is CASSYGTANYEQYF. CDR3 sequence (DNA): TGTGCCAGTAGTTACGGGACCGCCAACTACGAGCAGTACTTC.

The chain recombines TRBV5-1 with TRBJ2-2; 10 bases are shared with TRBD2. The germline V gene has CDR1 SGHRS and CDR2 YFSETQ. The junction had 5 bases not matched to a gene; V was cut back by 0 bases and J by 3 bases. The CDR3 covers 17 residues. The CDR3 spells CASSLGYSGRDTGELFF. DNA of the CDR3: TGCGCCAGCAGCTTGGGGTACAGCGGGAGGGACACCGGGGAGCTGTTTTTT.

This clone was detected a few times. V gene TRBV7-2 combines with J gene TRBJ2-7; possibly TRBD1 for D (6 bases). Trimming cost V 1 base and J 3 bases, with 10 bases left between them. The germline CDR1 and CDR2 sequences are SGHTA and FQGNSA. The CDR3 spans 14 residues. Here the CDR3 DNA reads TGTGCCAGCAGCTTAGGGGACACTGACTACGAGCAGTACTTC. Encoded protein: CASSLGDTDYEQYF.

The chain combines TRBV18 with TRBJ2-3; 9 bases line up with TRBD2. CDR3 length equals 13 residues. The V gene's germline CDR1 is KGHSH and CDR2 LQKENI. V lost 3 bases, J lost 7 bases, and 2 bases stayed unmatched. In nucleotides, the CDR3 is TGTGCCAGCTCACCCGGGACTAGCAATACGCAGTATTTT. Amino acids: CASSPGTSNTQYF.

The genes are TRBV7-2 and TRBJ1-1; D ambiguous. CDR1 and CDR2 from the germline V gene are SGHTA and FQGNSA. Trimming cost V 4 bases and J 4 bases, with 13 bases left between them. This CDR3 is 14 amino acids long. CDR3 sequence reads: CASSSPPFGTEAFF. CDR3 in DNA: TGTGCCAGCAGCTCCCCGCCTTTTGGCACTGAAGCTTTCTTT.

The chain is built from TRBV11-2 and TRBJ2-7; 7 bases agree with TRBD2. Unmatched junction bases numbered 5, after V lost 0 bases and J lost 3 bases. Germline values: CDR1 SGHAT, CDR2 FQNNGV. The CDR3 extends over 15 amino acids. CDR3 sequence reads: CASSLELAGSYEQYF. The CDR3 region has the DNA TGTGCCAGCAGCTTAGAGTTAGCGGGCAGCTACGAGCAGTACTTC.

The gene calls are TRBV7-9 and TRBJ1-1; D possibly corresponds to TRBD1 (5 bases). CDR3 length equals 14 residues. From germline, CDR1 is SEHNR and CDR2 FQNEAQ (reference sequence). Trimming took off 4 bases at V and 5 bases at J, with 14 bases between the two ends. In nucleotides, the CDR3 is TGTGCCAGCAGCTCTCAGGGCGTGGGAACTGAAGCTTTCTTT. Translation: CASSSQGVGTEAFF.

The chain has TRBV11-2 and TRBJ2-7, with D tentatively TRBD2 (6 bases). Per the germline V gene, CDR1 is SGHAT and CDR2 is FQNNGV. The CDR3 has 13 amino acids. Trimming cost V 5 bases and J 6 bases, with 14 bases left between them. DNA for the CDR3: TGTGCCAGCAGCATCGGTCGGGACTTCGAGCAGTACTTC. It codes for CASSIGRDFEQYF. The whole variable domain, remainder taken from reference TRBV11-2 and TRBJ2-7, is EAGVAQSPRYKIIEKRQSVAFWCNPISGHATLYWYQQILGQGPKLLIQFQNNGVVDDSQLPKDRFSAERLKGVDSTLKIQPAKLEDSAVYLCASSIGRDFEQYFGPGTRLTVT.